The entry below describes one T cell receptor (beta chain). No antigen is known for it. Germline V gene lookup returns CDR1 SGHDN and CDR2 FVKESK. The CDR3 covers 18 residues. V was shortened by 2 bases and J by 2 bases, with 18 bases between the two germline ends. This sample was taken from a study of radiation and T cells in renal cell carcinoma. Study findings and constraints: Baseline intratumoral clonotype presence is unknown without pretreatment biopsies. From baseline, blood top tumor clonotypes peaked at 2 weeks post-radiation.

Time point specified: baseline pretreatment blood. The treatment was: 15 Gy SBRT to primary tumor, nephrectomy 4 weeks later. The patient's renal cell carcinoma had clear cell pathology. Here immunoSEQ multiplex PCR was the method, and the copy in TCRdb shows in-frame clones only, minus some. The table shows some 22,000 clones, with more than 75% occurring only once. The chain couples TRBV14 to TRBJ1-4; TRBD1 might be the D (6 bases). Sequenced material: blood, taken from a patient whose treatment included radiotherapy and nephrectomy. The clonotype originates from a man aged 55-75 years with renal cell carcinoma. CDR3 sequence (DNA): TGTGCCAGCAGCCAACCACGCGGGGGGGCAGGCACTAATGAAAAACTGTTTTTT. The encoded protein is CASSQPRGGAGTNEKLFF.